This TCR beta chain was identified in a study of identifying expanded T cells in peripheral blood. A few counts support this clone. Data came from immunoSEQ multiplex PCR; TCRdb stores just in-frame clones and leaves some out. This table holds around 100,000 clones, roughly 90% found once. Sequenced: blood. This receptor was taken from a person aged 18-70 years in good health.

CDR3 in amino acids: CASSPLRSLKLNTEAFF. In DNA form, the CDR3 reads TGTGCCAGCAGCCCCTTACGCTCCCTTAAATTGAACACTGAAGCTTTCTTT. The rearrangement uses TRBV7-8 and TRBJ1-1; D unclear. There are 17 residues in the CDR3. V lost 5 bases and J 0 bases, leaving 19 bases between the germline ends. Germline loops: CDR1 SGHVS, CDR2 FQNEAQ.